This T cell receptor beta chain was observed in a study of blood T cells in healthy people across ages. Study results and limitations: Unsorted PBMC input precluded a conclusive naive versus antigen-experienced comparison. Relative to aged donors, long-lived donors carried more naive CD4+ cells and displayed higher diversity. It was not known whether donors were CMV positive (a possible confounder of expanded clonotype changes).

The CDR3 has 12 amino acids. Germline CDR1 reads SQVTM; CDR2 reads ANQGSEA. Isolated PBMCs totaled at least 6.5 million in each sample. The authors ran a second PCR of 7 to 11 cycles using a sample-barcoded 5' primer and a J-beta primer mix. TCRdb redid the calling of the 5' RACE reads with MiXCR, one entry per CDR3 protein. The sample includes about 570,000 distinct CDR3 sequences, about 26% of them seen just once. This clonotype has a handful of counts. Its antigen is unidentified. This rearrangement joins TRBV29-1 to TRBJ2-7; 7 positions match TRBD1. The J call may not be correct, given that the DNA end is closer to TRBJ2-5. The sequenced material came from blood. The TCR was taken from a woman in her seventies in good health. Here the CDR3 DNA reads TGCAGCGTTGGACAGGGTGGGAAGACCCAGTACTTC. As protein: CSVGQGGKTQYF.